The 6 T cell receptor beta chains below come from one sample, sequenced in a study of blood T cell repertoires in COVID-19. The repertoire was sequenced with immunoSEQ multiplex PCR; TCRdb's copy has only in-frame clones and lacks some. The table records roughly 120,000 clones, about 85% of them present only once. The sample consisted of peripheral blood. The origin of the receptors is a human donor in a cohort sampled during active COVID-19.

V usage is TRBV11-2 and J usage is TRBJ1-1; 7 bases align to TRBD1. Germline loops: CDR1 SGHAT, CDR2 FQNNGV. The junction had 7 bases not matched to a gene; V was cut back by 6 bases and J by 0 bases. The CDR3 covers 15 residues. This CDR3 reads CASSPGGFMNTEAFF. The CDR3 DNA reads as TGTGCCAGCAGTCCAGGGGGGTTCATGAACACTGAAGCTTTCTTT.

The chain has TRBV21-1 and TRBJ2-3; TRBD1, the D gene given by the table, was not confirmed from the DNA. TRBV21-1 is labeled a pseudogene. This CDR3 comprises 16 residues. CDR3 in amino acids: CASSNPHRDRVDTQYF. CDR3 nucleotide sequence: TGTGCCAGCAGCAACCCTCACCGGGACAGGGTAGATACGCAGTATTTT.

The CDR3 spells CASSPLQTSYDTQYF. In nucleotides, the CDR3 is TGTGCCAGCAGCCCCCTCCAAACTAGCTACGATACGCAGTATTTT. This sequence joins TRBV9 and TRBJ2-3; possible D gene TRBD2, 6 bases. Germline V gene data show CDR1 as SGDLS and CDR2 as YYNGEE. V was trimmed by 4 bases and J by 6 bases, leaving 18 bases between them. The CDR3 extends over 15 amino acids.

The genes are TRBV5-1 and TRBJ1-1; 11 positions agree with TRBD1. The germline CDR1 and CDR2 sequences are SGHRS and YFSETQ. The length of the CDR3 is 16 residues. V lost 0 bases and J lost 3; bases outside the gene matches: 4. The CDR3 here is CASSLGTGGWDTEAFF. In nucleotides, the CDR3 is TGCGCCAGCAGCTTGGGGACAGGGGGCTGGGACACTGAAGCTTTCTTT. The complete variable domain, with remaining parts taken from reference TRBV5-1 and TRBJ1-1, reads KAGVTQTPRYLIKTRGQQVTLSCSPISGHRSVSWYQQTPGQGLQFLFEYFSETQRNKGNFPGRFSGRQFSNSRSEMNVSTLELGDSALYLCASSLGTGGWDTEAFFGQGTRLTVV.

The chain uses TRBV6-6 and TRBJ2-5, with 9 bases identical to TRBD1. J gave up 4 bases and V 5 bases, and 2 bases lay outside the gene matches. Germline loops: CDR1 MNHNY, CDR2 SVGAGI (reference sequence). The CDR3 is made up of 13 amino acids. The CDR3 DNA is TGTGCCAGCAGTCCGGACAGGGGAGAGACCCAGTACTTC. Its protein is CASSPDRGETQYF.

The chain couples TRBV19 to TRBJ1-6; TRBD1 agrees at 7 bases. Germline loops: CDR1 LNHDA, CDR2 SQIVND (reference sequence). V lost 5 bases and J lost 2; bases outside the gene matches: 6. This CDR3 comprises 16 residues. CDR3 in amino acids: CASSPPGQTYNSPLHF. In nucleotides, the CDR3 is TGTGCCAGTAGTCCCCCGGGACAGACCTATAATTCACCCCTCCACTTT.